These 31 T cell receptor beta chains were all obtained from the same sample, sequenced in a study of OX40 agonist ivuxolimab in advanced cancers. Clones were sequenced by immunoSEQ multiplex PCR, and TCRdb holds only the in-frame ones, with some missing. The sample records about 66,000 clones, 80% to 85% being singletons. The material sequenced was CD4+ or CD8+ T cells sorted from blood, taken in a trial of the OX40 agonist ivuxolimab. All receptors come from an adult with an advanced solid tumor such as melanoma, head and neck, liver or kidney cancer.

The rearrangement uses TRBV6-1 and TRBJ2-1; perhaps TRBD2 as D (7 bases). The CDR3 has 11 residues. The germline V gene encodes CDR1 MNHNS and CDR2 SASEGT. With 7 bases removed from V and 10 bases from J, the gap between germline ends came to 11 bases. The DNA for the CDR3 is TGTGCCAGCAAGGAGGGGGGGGAGCAGTTCTTC. Encoded protein: CASKEGGEQFF.

The chain is built from TRBV19 and TRBJ1-1, with 9 bases identical to TRBD1. The CDR3 is made up of 16 amino acids. The germline CDR1 and CDR2 sequences are LNHDA and SQIVND (reference sequence). After removal of 3 bases from V and 1 base from J, the junction contained 6 bases not matched to a gene. The CDR3 loop is CASSIIRTGANTEAFF. The CDR3 DNA follows: TGTGCCAGTAGTATCATAAGGACAGGGGCGAACACTGAAGCTTTCTTT.

The rearrangement joins TRBV7-2 to TRBJ1-2; unclear D gene. V was cut by 5 bases and J by 0 bases, with 13 bases left in between. Germline CDR1 and CDR2: SGHTA and FQGNSA. The CDR3 has 15 amino acids. CDR3 sequence: CASSIDGWTNYGYTF. CDR3 DNA sequence: TGTGCCAGCAGCATAGACGGTTGGACTAACTATGGCTACACCTTC.

As regards this clone: This sample includes further DNA sequences coding for the same CDR3. The chain is built from TRBV13 and TRBJ1-1; no definite D call. The germline V gene has CDR1 PRHDT and CDR2 FYEKMQ (reference sequence). The CDR3 sequence is 16 residues long. V was pared by 3 bases and J by 0 bases, with 14 bases between. The CDR3 region is CASSLGTSSMNTEAFF. CDR3 nucleotides: TGTGCCAGCAGCTTGGGAACCAGCAGTATGAACACTGAAGCTTTCTTT.

The chain employs TRBV4-2 and TRBJ1-5; 9 positions match TRBD1. Germline CDR1 LGHNA, CDR2 YNFKEQ. After removal of 0 bases from V and 8 bases from J, the junction contained 5 bases not matched to a gene. The CDR3 length is 15 residues. Here the CDR3 DNA reads TGTGCCAGCAGCCAAGATCTGGACAGGGGTAAGCCCCAGCATTTT. Its protein product is CASSQDLDRGKPQHF.

The V and J genes are TRBV5-4 and TRBJ2-2, with TRBD2 as a possible D gene (6 bases). V was cut by 0 bases and J by 3 bases, with 12 bases left in between. The CDR3 length is 16 residues. Germline V gene sequence: CDR1 SGHNT, CDR2 YYREEE (reference sequence). DNA for the CDR3: TGTGCCAGCAGCTTGGGGGCTAGGAGGGACACCGGGGAGCTGTTTTTT. Translated, it gives CASSLGARRDTGELFF.

The J gene is TRBJ1-4, the V gene TRBV20-1; D gene uncertain. The germline V gene encodes CDR1 DFQATT and CDR2 SNEGSKA (reference sequence). The V and J ends lost 3 bases and 8 bases respectively, with 7 bases between them. The CDR3 is 11 residues long. This CDR3 is CSASVGEKLFF. In DNA form, the CDR3 reads TGCAGTGCTAGCGTGGGGGAAAAACTGTTTTTT.

This CDR3 reads CASSFRGRAYEQYF. The CDR3 nucleotides are TGTGCCAGCAGTTTCAGGGGCCGAGCCTACGAGCAGTACTTC. This chain connects TRBV27 to TRBJ2-7, with D maybe TRBD1 (6 bases). This CDR3 has 14 amino acids. Per the germline V gene, CDR1 is MNHEY and CDR2 is SMNVEV (reference sequence). V shed 3 bases and J shed 2 bases, with 11 bases lying between them.

This chain joins TRBV29-1 and TRBJ1-2, with D perhaps TRBD1 (5 bases). Trimming took 7 bases from V and 4 from J, leaving 16 bases between them. Germline CDR1 is SQVTM and CDR2 is ANQGSEA. There are 13 residues in the CDR3. The CDR3 bases are TGCAGCGCCCGGACCGGGACCCTCTATGGCTACACCTTC. Translating it yields CSARTGTLYGYTF. The variable domain in full, completed from reference TRBV29-1 and TRBJ1-2, reads SAVISQKPSRDICQRGTSLTIQCQVDSQVTMMFWYRQQPGQSLTLIATANQGSEATYESGFVIDKFPISRPNLTFSTLTVSNMSPEDSSIYLCSARTGTLYGYTFGSGTRLTVV.

The chain recombines TRBV29-1 with TRBJ2-1; D is possibly TRBD2 (5 bases). The V and J ends lost 5 bases and 7 bases respectively, with 12 bases between them. CDR3 length equals 12 residues. Per germline, CDR1 SQVTM and CDR2 ANQGSEA. In DNA form, the CDR3 reads TGCAGCGTTCGGAGAGGGCAGAATGAGCAGTTCTTC. It encodes CSVRRGQNEQFF.

This clone showed up just a few times. The chain recombines TRBV28 with TRBJ1-3; TRBD1 agrees at 10 bases. CDR1 is MDHEN and CDR2 is SYDVKM in the germline V gene. V trimming: 6 bases; J trimming: 4 bases; junction bases outside the gene matches: 9. The CDR3 consists of 16 residues. The CDR3 DNA is TGTGCCAGCAGGGGCGGGACAGGGGCCTCAGGAAACACCATATATTTT. Protein: CASRGGTGASGNTIYF.

This chain links TRBV2 with TRBJ2-1; TRBD2 agrees at 9 bases. CDR1 and CDR2 from the germline V gene are SNHLY and FYNNEI. This CDR3 contains 14 residues. Germline trimming cut 5 bases from V and 10 bases from J; bases unmatched to any gene: 9. CDR3 coding DNA: TGTGCCAGCAGTCCGGCGGGGGGGTCATCCGAGCAGTTCTTC. It is translated as CASSPAGGSSEQFF.

The V call is TRBV30, the J call TRBJ2-1, with TRBD2 matching over 10 bases. The CDR3 consists of 14 residues. Germline values: CDR1 GTSNPN, CDR2 SVGIG (reference sequence). The V segment lost 3 bases and the J segment 4 bases; nucleotides outside the gene matches: 3. The DNA of the CDR3 is TGTGCCTGGAGAACACTAGCGGGATACAATGAGCAGTTCTTC. It codes for CAWRTLAGYNEQFF.

In this sample, this clone turned up a few times. The rearrangement links TRBV28 to TRBJ2-1; the D gene is possibly TRBD1 (5 bases). V was cut by 2 bases and J by 6 bases, with 17 bases left in between. The CDR3 has 16 residues. Germline CDR1 is MDHEN and CDR2 is SYDVKM. The DNA for the CDR3 is TGTGCCAGCAGTTTACCTTCTGCATCAGGGTTCAATGAGCAGTTCTTC. Translated: CASSLPSASGFNEQFF.

CDR3 protein: CASSQGPSGSYNEQFF. The DNA for the CDR3 is TGTGCCAGCAGCCAAGGGCCTAGCGGCTCCTACAATGAGCAGTTCTTC. This chain uses TRBV4-2 with TRBJ2-1; 7 bases match TRBD2. The CDR3 loop spans 16 amino acids. Per germline, CDR1 LGHNA and CDR2 YNFKEQ. With 1 base clipped from V and 0 bases from J, the junction kept 3 bases outside the gene matches.

The chain employs TRBV14 and TRBJ1-1; D not resolved. This CDR3 has 15 residues. Trimming took 5 bases from V and 1 from J, leaving 14 bases between them. CDR1 and CDR2 from the germline V gene are SGHDN and FVKESK. Written as DNA, the CDR3 is TGTGCCAGCAGCTTTAGCCCCTCCCCGAACACTGAAGCTTTCTTT. This gives the protein CASSFSPSPNTEAFF.

V and J are TRBV6-6 and TRBJ1-1; D is unresolved. The CDR3 covers 13 residues. Germline V gene data show CDR1 as MNHNY and CDR2 as SVGAGI (reference sequence). Trimming removed 6 bases at V and 3 bases at J, with 11 bases between. Written as DNA, the CDR3 is TGTGCCAGCAGCACCGATGGAGACACTGAAGCTTTCTTT. Its protein is CASSTDGDTEAFF.

V is TRBV2 and J is TRBJ2-5; D unresolved. The CDR3 length is 11 residues. Trimming pared 6 bases from V and 7 bases from J, leaving 9 bases between. CDR1 and CDR2 from the germline V gene are SNHLY and FYNNEI. CDR3 nucleotides: TGTGCCAGCAGGGAATGGGCGACCCAGTACTTC. It codes for CASREWATQYF.

The rearrangement uses TRBV11-2 and TRBJ2-3; 9 positions agree with TRBD2. The CDR3 is 16 amino acids. V lost 3 bases and J lost 7; bases outside the gene matches: 11. Germline CDR1 SGHAT, CDR2 FQNNGV. In DNA, the CDR3 is TGTGCCAGCAGCTTGGGCGGTCTAGCGGGATCCTATACGCAGTATTTT. Protein sequence: CASSLGGLAGSYTQYF.

The rearrangement links TRBV5-1 to TRBJ1-1; D possibly corresponds to TRBD1 (5 bases). V was cut by 1 base and J by 4 bases, with 23 bases left in between. The germline CDR1 and CDR2 sequences are SGHRS and YFSETQ. CDR3 size: 18 residues. CDR3 loop: CASSLTPSGTQAGTEAFF. CDR3 sequence (DNA): TGCGCCAGCAGCTTGACTCCCTCCGGGACCCAGGCTGGCACTGAAGCTTTCTTT.

This chain connects TRBV28 to TRBJ2-1, with 11 bases fitting TRBD2. V dropped 6 bases and J dropped 6; count of bases not matched to a gene: 7. Germline CDR1 reads MDHEN; CDR2 reads SYDVKM. The CDR3 loop spans 15 amino acids. The CDR3 region is CASRYGLAGINEQFF. The CDR3 nucleotides read TGTGCCAGCAGATACGGACTAGCGGGTATCAATGAGCAGTTCTTC.

The rearrangement uses TRBV6-5 and TRBJ2-1; D possibly corresponds to TRBD1 (5 bases). The CDR3 is 12 amino acids. V was trimmed by 6 bases and J by 9 bases, leaving 12 bases between them. Germline-derived CDR1 and CDR2 are MNHEY and SVGAGI. Written as DNA, the CDR3 is TGTGCCAGCAGCTGGGGCTCTGGTGAGCAGTTCTTC. It encodes CASSWGSGEQFF.

The chain combines TRBV30 with TRBJ2-7, with 9 positions matching TRBD2. Germline V gives CDR1 GTSNPN, CDR2 SVGIG (reference sequence). Losses at the gene ends were 4 bases for V and 6 bases for J; bases not matched to a gene: 13. The CDR3 covers 15 residues. The CDR3 nucleotides read TGTGCCTGGACTCCCGTTTTTGGACTAGCGCTCGAGCAGTACTTC. This encodes CAWTPVFGLALEQYF.

V is TRBV6-6 and J is TRBJ1-4; D unclear. V lost 5 bases and J 5 bases, leaving 9 bases between the germline ends. The CDR3 has 13 residues. Germline CDR1 MNHNY, CDR2 SVGAGI (reference sequence). CDR3 in DNA: TGTGCCAGCAGTGGGGAAGGGAATGAAAAACTGTTTTTT. Translated: CASSGEGNEKLFF.

This clone was observed a single time. The chain couples TRBV6-6 to TRBJ1-1, with D tentatively TRBD1 (5 bases). Germline lookup yields CDR1 MNHNY and CDR2 SVGAGI (reference sequence). V was shortened by 2 bases and J by 1 base, with 8 bases between the two germline ends. The CDR3 is 14 amino acids. CDR3 in DNA: TGTGCCAGCAGTTACCCTAGGGGGAACACTGAAGCTTTCTTT. Protein: CASSYPRGNTEAFF.

This chain joins TRBV7-9 and TRBJ2-1; tentative D call: TRBD1 (6 bases). This CDR3 has 13 residues. Looked up from germline, CDR1 is SEHNR and CDR2 is FQNEAQ (reference sequence). Trimming removed 0 bases at V and 8 bases at J, with 8 bases between. The CDR3, as DNA: TGTGCCAGCAGCTTAGCCCCAGGGGATGAGCAGTTCTTC. It codes for CASSLAPGDEQFF.

The DNA for the CDR3 is TGTGCCAGCAGTGATCTCGGGGAAGGCTACACCTTC. Translating gives CASSDLGEGYTF. The chain is built from TRBV2 and TRBJ1-2; D not certain. V was pared by 3 bases and J by 8 bases, with 10 bases between. The CDR3 contains 12 residues. The germline gives CDR1 SNHLY, CDR2 FYNNEI.

The chain recombines TRBV11-2 with TRBJ2-3, with D maybe TRBD1 (6 bases). The CDR3 loop spans 16 amino acids. V was clipped by 3 bases and J by 0 bases, with 13 bases between them. CDR1 is SGHAT, CDR2 FQNNGV, per germline. As DNA, the CDR3 is TGTGCCAGCAGCTTCCCAGGGACAACTAGCACAGATACGCAGTATTTT. Its protein is CASSFPGTTSTDTQYF.

In its sample, this clone was seen once. The chain employs TRBV18 and TRBJ1-2; D ambiguous. The CDR3 has 14 residues. From germline, CDR1 is KGHSH and CDR2 LQKENI. The V end lost 2 bases, the J end lost 4 bases, and 11 bases lay between the germline ends. The CDR3 DNA is TGTGCCAGCTCACCATCGGACGCAGGCTATGGCTACACCTTC. Its translation: CASSPSDAGYGYTF. The full variable domain, completed using reference TRBV18 and TRBJ1-2, is NAGVMQNPRHLVRRRGQEARLRCSPMKGHSHVYWYRQLPEEGLKFMVYLQKENIIDESGMPKERFSAEFPKEGPSILRIQQVVRGDSAAYFCASSPSDAGYGYTFGSGTRLTVV.

This chain links TRBV7-9 with TRBJ2-3; TRBD2 agrees at 7 bases. The CDR3 is 15 residues long. V dropped 4 bases and J dropped 2; count of bases not matched to a gene: 6. Germline CDR1 and CDR2: SEHNR and FQNEAQ (reference sequence). The CDR3: CASSSAGTFTDTQYF. CDR3 sequence (DNA): TGTGCCAGCAGCTCAGCGGGAACATTCACAGATACGCAGTATTTT.

The chain joins TRBV14 to TRBJ2-3; D gene unclear. The CDR3 has 13 residues. V lost 1 base, J lost 4 bases, and 6 bases lay in between. Germline V gene data show CDR1 as SGHDN and CDR2 as FVKESK. CDR3 in DNA: TGTGCCAGCAGCCAAGGACTCCCAGATACGCAGTATTTT. Encoded protein: CASSQGLPDTQYF.